The rows below give T cell receptor beta chains drawn from one sample of a study of T cells in Graves' hyperthyroidism and ophthalmopathy. TCRdb reanalysed the multiplex PCR reads using MiXCR and keeps one entry per CDR3 protein. The data show about 400,000 distinct CDR3 sequences, 13% seen once. Sequencing used blood. These receptors originate from a woman between 18 and 29 years old with Graves' hyperthyroidism. Both conserved end residues are part of each CDR3. Fields, in order: clone size, J gene, V gene, D gene, CDR3 DNA, CDR3 protein. A D gene is named only where the DNA matches it firmly. Not every row has a clone size; where given, it reads once, few, many or a size class.

size: many; J: TRBJ2-7; V: TRBV29-1; D: .; DNA: TGCAGCGTTGGAGCCTACGAGCAGTACTTC; CDR3: CSVGAYEQYF
size: few; J: TRBJ1-5; V: TRBV7-8; D: .; DNA: TGTGCCAGCAGCTTAGTTGGGGGCGTTAATCAGCCCCAGCATTTT; CDR3: CASSLVGGVNQPQHF
size: .; J: TRBJ1-3; V: TRBV6-2/TRBV6-3; D: .; DNA: TGTGCCAGCAGTTACTCGACTGCTACTAACACCATATATTTT; CDR3: CASSYSTATNTIYF
size: many; J: TRBJ2-7; V: TRBV6-1; D: TRBD1; DNA: TGTGCCAGCGGAAGTGGGGGTGGACAGGGGGCCGACGAGCAGTACTTC; CDR3: CASGSGGGQGADEQYF
size: many; J: TRBJ2-2; V: TRBV9; D: .; DNA: TGTGCCAGCAGCTCCGAGATCCACACCGGGGAGCTGTTTTTT; CDR3: CASSSEIHTGELFF
size: many; J: TRBJ1-4; V: TRBV6-5; D: TRBD1; DNA: TGTGCCAGCAGTTACTACGAGGGGGCGCTGGGTGAAAAACTGTTTTTT; CDR3: CASSYYEGALGEKLFF
size: many; J: TRBJ2-2; V: TRBV7-3; D: TRBD1; DNA: TGTGCCAGCAGCCTAACGACAGGGATCGGCACCGGGGAGCTGTTTTTT; CDR3: CASSLTTGIGTGELFF
size: many; J: TRBJ1-1; V: TRBV20-1; D: .; DNA: TGCAGTGCCACCGACACCTACACTGAAGCTTTCTTT; CDR3: CSATDTYTEAFF
size: few; J: TRBJ1-6; V: TRBV20-1; D: TRBD1; DNA: TGCAGTGCTAGACCACCGTGGGACAGGGATTCACCCCTCCACTTT; CDR3: CSARPPWDRDSPLHF
size: many; J: TRBJ1-1; V: TRBV18; D: .; DNA: TGTGCCAGCTCACCCCCTACTCGACAGGCTTTTGCTGAAGCTTTCTTT; CDR3: CASSPPTRQAFAEAFF
size: many; J: TRBJ2-5; V: TRBV7-2; D: TRBD2; DNA: TGTGCCAGCAGCCGAACGGGGGGGCTAAAAGAGACCCAGTACTTC; CDR3: CASSRTGGLKETQYF
size: .; J: TRBJ2-1; V: TRBV19; D: .; DNA: TGTGCCAGTAGTATAGTGGGGGTCCCGGGGAATGAGCAGTTCTTC; CDR3: CASSIVGVPGNEQFF
size: .; J: TRBJ1-2; V: TRBV2; D: .; DNA: TGTGCCAGCAGTCCACAGGGTTGGTATGGCTACACCTTC; CDR3: CASSPQGWYGYTF
size: many; J: TRBJ1-2; V: TRBV28; D: .; DNA: TGTGCCAGCAGGGCGGTGGCCAACTATGGCTACACCTTC; CDR3: CASRAVANYGYTF
size: many; J: TRBJ2-5; V: TRBV20-1; D: TRBD2; DNA: TGCAGTGCCAGAGCGGGGTACCAAGAGACCCAGTACTTC; CDR3: CSARAGYQETQYF
size: many; J: TRBJ2-3; V: TRBV12-3/TRBV12-4; D: .; DNA: TGTGCCAGCAAGTGGGATAGCGGACACACAGATACGCAGTATTTT; CDR3: CASKWDSGHTDTQYF
size: many; J: TRBJ2-2; V: TRBV6-1; D: .; DNA: TGTGCCAGCAGTGTACAGGTGAACACCGGGGAGCTGTTTTTT; CDR3: CASSVQVNTGELFF
size: .; J: TRBJ1-4; V: TRBV14; D: .; DNA: TGTGCCAGCAGCCAATGGGACTTGGGGGACGTGGAAAAACTGTTTTTT; CDR3: CASSQWDLGDVEKLFF
size: few; J: TRBJ1-6; V: TRBV20-1; D: TRBD1; DNA: TGCAGTGCTAGGACTGTAGGGGGCTCACCCCTCCACTTT; CDR3: CSARTVGGSPLHF
size: many; J: TRBJ1-2; V: TRBV25-1; D: TRBD1; DNA: TGTGCCAGCAGTGAATACCAAGGACAGGGTTCTGGCTACACCTTC; CDR3: CASSEYQGQGSGYTF